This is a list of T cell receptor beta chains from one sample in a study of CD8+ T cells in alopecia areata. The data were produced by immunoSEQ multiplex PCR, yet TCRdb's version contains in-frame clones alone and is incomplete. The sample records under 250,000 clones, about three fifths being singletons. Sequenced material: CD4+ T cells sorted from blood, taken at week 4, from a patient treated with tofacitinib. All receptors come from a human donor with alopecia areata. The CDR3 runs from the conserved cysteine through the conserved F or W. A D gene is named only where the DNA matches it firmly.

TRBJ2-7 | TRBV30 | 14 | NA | TGTGCCTGGAGTTCCGGACAAGCCCTTCCCGAGCAGTACTTC | CAWSSGQALPEQYF
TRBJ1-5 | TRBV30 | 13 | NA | TGTGCCTGGAGTGAGACACCAAATCAGCCCCAGCATTTT | CAWSETPNQPQHF
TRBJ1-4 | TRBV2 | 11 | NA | TGTGCCAGCATCGAAGGGGGGACACTGTTTTTT | CASIEGGTLFF
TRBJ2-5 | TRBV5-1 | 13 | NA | TGCGCCAGCAGCTCCCCAGGGGTGGAGACCCAGTACTTC | CASSSPGVETQYF
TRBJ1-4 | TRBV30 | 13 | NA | TGTGCCTGGAGTCCAGGGAGGGAAGAAAAACTGTTTTTT | CAWSPGREEKLFF
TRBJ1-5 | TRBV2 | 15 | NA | TGTGCCAGCAGTGAAGGGACCGCTGTCGATCAGCCCCAGCATTTT | CASSEGTAVDQPQHF
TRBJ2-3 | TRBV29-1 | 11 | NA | TGCAGCGTTGCAGAGTCCGATACGCAGTATTTT | CSVAESDTQYF
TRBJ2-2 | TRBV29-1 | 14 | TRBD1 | TGCAGCGTTGGACAGGGGGGTAACACCGGGGAGCTGTTTTTT | CSVGQGGNTGELFF
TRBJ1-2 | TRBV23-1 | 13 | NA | TGCGCCAGCAGTCGGACAGTACGCTATGGCTACACCTTC | CASSRTVRYGYTF
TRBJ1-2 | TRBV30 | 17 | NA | TGTGCCTGGAGTGTGCAACTTAGTGGGGGAACTAACTATGGCTACACCTTC | CAWSVQLSGGTNYGYTF
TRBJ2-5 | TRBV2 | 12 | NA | TGTGCCAGCAGGTACACAGAAGAGACCCAGTACTTC | CASRYTEETQYF
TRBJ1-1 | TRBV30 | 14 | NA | TGTGCCTGGAGTGTTGGCAGGTTGAACACTGAAGCTTTCTTT | CAWSVGRLNTEAFF